This T cell receptor (beta chain) was documented in a study of blood T cell repertoires in COVID-19. Study-wide context: Samples came from the United States, Italy and Spain, spanning acute and convalescent COVID-19. Sources were T cells, B-cell-depleted T cells, or PBMCs; the material itself was cDNA or gDNA.

Authors' analysis steps: Cell counts per sample came from amplifying reference gene primers. Here immunoSEQ multiplex PCR was the method, and the copy in TCRdb shows in-frame clones only, minus some. V and J calls and clone size follow that table, whereas D and trimming were derived from the DNA. The data show around 200,000 clones, with around nine tenths seen just once and 2.7% held by the top ten. CDR1 SEHNR and CDR2 FQNEAQ come from the germline V gene (reference sequence). CDR3 length: 17 residues. J lost 4 bases, V lost 1 base, and 10 bases had no gene match. Specimen: peripheral blood. The clonotype was recovered from a man aged 35 to 55 with active or convalescent COVID-19. The genes are TRBV7-9 and TRBJ2-3, with 8 bases identical to TRBD2. The CDR3 loop is CASSLGLSGGYADTQYF. CDR3 DNA: TGTGCCAGCAGCTTAGGTTTGTCGGGGGGGTATGCAGATACGCAGTATTTT.